One and the same sample provided the 6 T cell receptor beta chains below, sequenced in a study of T cell repertoires in cytomegalovirus infection. Their cognate antigens are unknown. TCRdb recomputed calls from the reads with MiXCR, one row per CDR3 protein. In the table there are 200,000 or so distinct CDR3 sequences, less than 50% of which are singletons. This sample comprised CD8+ T cells from cultured PBMCs, obtained from culture after CMV antigen stimulation. The receptors shown here come from a human donor in good health (CMV status not recorded). Some clones in this sample may be carry-over from other donors' samples.

This clonotype was observed a few times. The rearrangement links TRBV7-9 to TRBJ1-4, with D possibly being TRBD1 (5 bases). The V gene lost 2 bases and the J gene lost 6 bases, with 19 bases spanning the gap. This CDR3 is built from 17 residues. The V gene's germline CDR1 is SEHNR and CDR2 FQNEAQ (reference sequence). CDR3 in amino acids: CASSLPPWGEIDEKLFF. The CDR3 coding sequence is TGTGCCAGCAGCTTACCCCCTTGGGGGGAAATAGATGAAAAACTGTTTTTT. Filled out from reference TRBV7-9 and TRBJ1-4, the complete variable domain reads DTGVSQNPRHKITKRGQNVTFRCDPISEHNRLYWYRQTLGQGPEFLTYFQNEAQLEKSRLLSDRFSAERPKGSFSTLEIQRTEQGDSAMYLCASSLPPWGEIDEKLFFGSGTQLSVL.

In this sample, this clonotype turned up a few times. The CDR3: CSASGPNEKLFF. CDR3 bases: TGCAGTGCTAGTGGACCGAATGAAAAACTGTTTTTT. J is TRBJ1-4 and V is TRBV20-1, with unresolved D. The germline V gene has CDR1 DFQATT and CDR2 SNEGSKA (reference sequence). Trimming took off 3 bases at V and 5 bases at J, with 7 bases between the two ends. This CDR3 is built from 12 residues.

CDR3 coding DNA: TGTGCCAGCAGCTCCCCTCCGGACAGAGGTTCCTACGAGCAGTACTTC. Protein product: CASSSPPDRGSYEQYF. The V call is TRBV11-2, the J call TRBJ2-7; perhaps TRBD1 as D (6 bases). This CDR3 contains 16 residues. The V end was cut by 4 bases, the J end by 1 base, with 17 bases between. Germline CDR1 and CDR2: SGHAT and FQNNGV.

This chain links TRBV27 with TRBJ1-6, with a possible D match to TRBD1 (5 bases). Germline CDR1 is MNHEY and CDR2 is SMNVEV (reference sequence). The CDR3 has 16 residues. With 2 bases removed from V and 1 base from J, the gap between germline ends came to 9 bases. DNA for the CDR3: TGTGCCAGCAGTTTAGGGGACTGGTCCTATAATTCACCCCTCCACTTT. Translating it yields CASSLGDWSYNSPLHF.

The CDR3 sequence is CASSQDSNYNEQFF. The CDR3 nucleotides read TGTGCCAGCAGCCAAGACAGTAATTACAATGAGCAGTTCTTC. This chain uses TRBV14 with TRBJ2-1; no clear D gene. Trimming shortened V by 0 bases and J by 4 bases, and 7 bases separated the two germline ends. CDR1 is SGHDN, CDR2 FVKESK, per germline. There are 14 residues in the CDR3.

The chain employs TRBV7-9 and TRBJ2-1; perhaps TRBD1 as D (6 bases). V was trimmed by 2 bases and J by 7 bases, leaving 24 bases between them. The CDR3 loop spans 18 amino acids. Germline lookup yields CDR1 SEHNR and CDR2 FQNEAQ (reference sequence). The CDR3 spells CASSLPRDPGQKGNEQFF. The CDR3, as DNA: TGTGCCAGCAGCTTACCGAGGGACCCAGGACAGAAGGGGAATGAGCAGTTCTTC.